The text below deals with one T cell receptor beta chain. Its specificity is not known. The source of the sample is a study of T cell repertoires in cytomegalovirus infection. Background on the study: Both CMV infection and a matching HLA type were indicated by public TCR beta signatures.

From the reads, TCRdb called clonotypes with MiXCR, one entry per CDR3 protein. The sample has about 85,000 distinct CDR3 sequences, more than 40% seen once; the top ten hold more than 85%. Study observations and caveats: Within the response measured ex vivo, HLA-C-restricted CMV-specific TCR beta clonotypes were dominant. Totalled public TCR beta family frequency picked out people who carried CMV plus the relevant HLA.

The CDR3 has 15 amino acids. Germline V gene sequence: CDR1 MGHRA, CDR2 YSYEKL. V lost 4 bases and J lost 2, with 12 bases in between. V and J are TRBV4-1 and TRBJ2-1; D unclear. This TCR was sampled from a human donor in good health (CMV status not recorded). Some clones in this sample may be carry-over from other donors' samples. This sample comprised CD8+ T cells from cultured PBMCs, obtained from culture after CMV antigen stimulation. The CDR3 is CASSREAEAYNEQFF. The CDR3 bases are TGCGCCAGCAGCCGAGAGGCCGAGGCCTACAATGAGCAGTTCTTC.